The 17 T cell receptor beta chains listed next were all sequenced from one sample in a study of T cells in Graves' hyperthyroidism and ophthalmopathy. What was amplified from RNA transcripts were TCR beta CDR3 regions. When the TCR CDR3 underwent first-round RT-PCR, the HTBI primer set was used. TCRdb redid the calling of the multiplex PCR reads with MiXCR, one entry per CDR3 protein. The repertoire holds approximately 430,000 distinct CDR3 sequences, with approximately 14% as singletons. Sequenced input: blood. The source of these receptors is a woman younger than 30 with Graves' hyperthyroidism.

This clonotype was picked up many times. V gene TRBV11-2 combines with J gene TRBJ1-1; no clear D gene. Germline V gene lookup returns CDR1 SGHAT and CDR2 FQNNGV. There are 11 residues in the CDR3. With 2 bases removed from V and 7 bases from J, the gap between germline ends came to 5 bases. CDR3 sequence: CASSLFVEAFF. The CDR3 DNA follows: TGTGCCAGCAGCTTATTTGTTGAAGCTTTCTTT.

This clonotype was recorded at least ten times. The rearrangement uses TRBV6-1 and TRBJ2-7, with 8 bases identical to TRBD1. The V segment lost 6 bases and the J segment 0 bases; nucleotides outside the gene matches: 4. CDR1 is MNHNS and CDR2 is SASEGT in the germline V gene. This CDR3 contains 14 residues. Here the CDR3 reads CASSSGTGSYEQYF. CDR3 bases: TGTGCCAGCAGCTCCGGGACAGGCTCCTACGAGCAGTACTTC.

This chain connects TRBV24-1 to TRBJ2-1; 9 bases are shared with TRBD1. There are 15 residues in the CDR3. Trimming removed 5 bases from V and 8 bases from J; junction bases left unmatched: 9. The germline CDR1 and CDR2 sequences are KGHDR and SFDVKD. Here the CDR3 DNA reads TGTGCCACCAGTGCTCCGGGACAGGGTATCGATGAGCAGTTCTTC. Its translation is CATSAPGQGIDEQFF.

The J gene is TRBJ2-3, the V gene TRBV9, with no clear D. Trimming pared 0 bases from V and 1 base from J, leaving 6 bases between. The germline V gene has CDR1 SGDLS and CDR2 YYNGEE. CDR3 length: 14 amino acids. The CDR3 coding sequence is TGTGCCAGCAGCGTAGTAGAAGGCACAGATACGCAGTATTTT. Protein: CASSVVEGTDTQYF.

This clonotype was picked up many times. Germline and junction disagree at one end, which may indicate a read error. The chain links TRBV20-1 to TRBJ2-1; D ambiguous. The length of the CDR3 is 12 residues. The germline gives CDR1 DFQATT, CDR2 SNEGSKA (reference sequence). CDR3 bases: TGCAGTGATAGACCCCATCTCCATGAGCAGTTCTTC. This sequence encodes CSDRPHLHEQFF.

The V gene is TRBV3-1, the J gene TRBJ2-2; 7 bases agree with TRBD2. Germline V gene sequence: CDR1 LGHDT, CDR2 YNNKEL (reference sequence). The CDR3 is made up of 14 amino acids. After removal of 5 bases from V and 7 bases from J, the junction contained 7 bases not matched to a gene. The CDR3 bases are TGTGCCAGCAGCGGGGGGGGAGCCCTCGGGGAGCTGTTTTTT. This encodes CASSGGGALGELFF.

V gene TRBV27 combines with J gene TRBJ2-1, with TRBD1 identical over 9 bases. This CDR3 region has 15 residues. The junction had 5 bases not matched to a gene; V was cut back by 5 bases and J by 3 bases. Germline V CDR1 and CDR2: MNHEY, SMNVEV (reference sequence). The CDR3 protein is CASSRQGVLYNEQFF. CDR3 sequence (DNA): TGTGCCAGCAGTAGACAGGGGGTCCTCTACAATGAGCAGTTCTTC.

This clonotype was picked up many times. The chain combines TRBV27 with TRBJ2-1; no reliable D call. Trimming left V 7 bases short and J 4 bases short, with 17 bases between. This CDR3 is 15 amino acids long. The germline V gene encodes CDR1 MNHEY and CDR2 SMNVEV (reference sequence). The CDR3: CASNYKPSLYNEQFF. The DNA for the CDR3 is TGTGCCAGCAACTACAAGCCGTCTTTATACAATGAGCAGTTCTTC.

This clonotype was recorded at least ten times. The chain recombines TRBV2 with TRBJ1-1; no clear D gene. The germline gives CDR1 SNHLY, CDR2 FYNNEI. Trimming removed 2 bases from V and 1 base from J, with 5 bases in between. There are 13 residues in the CDR3. CDR3 protein: CASSEWSNTEAFF. In DNA, the CDR3 is TGTGCCAGCAGTGAATGGTCGAACACTGAAGCTTTCTTT.

This clonotype was counted a few times. This sequence joins TRBV28 and TRBJ2-7; D is possibly TRBD1 or TRBD2 (5 bases each). Germline CDR1 and CDR2: MDHEN and SYDVKM. The CDR3 totals 15 residues. The V end lost 5 bases, the J end lost 3 bases, and 17 bases lay between the germline ends. The CDR3 is CASSAPGTGNYEQYF. The CDR3 coding sequence is TGTGCCAGCAGTGCACCAGGGACGGGGAACTACGAGCAGTACTTC.

The genes are TRBV20-1 and TRBJ1-6; perhaps TRBD1 as D (5 bases). Germline V gene lookup returns CDR1 DFQATT and CDR2 SNEGSKA (reference sequence). Between the trimmed V and J ends, which lost 3 bases and 2 bases, there was a span of 14 bases. CDR3 size: 16 residues. The CDR3 nucleotides read TGCAGTGCTAGCCTCCCCGGGGGAACCTATAATTCACCCCTCCACTTT. It translates to CSASLPGGTYNSPLHF.

This clonotype was recorded many times. The rearrangement links TRBV11-1 to TRBJ1-2, with D perhaps matching TRBD1 (5 bases). CDR3 size: 12 residues. V was pared by 5 bases and J by 9 bases, with 13 bases between. The germline CDR1 and CDR2 sequences are SGHAT and FQDESV (reference sequence). CDR3 in DNA: TGTGCCAGCAGCACCCAGGGTTTACGCTACACCTTC. The encoded protein is CASSTQGLRYTF.

This clonotype was seen at least ten times. This chain connects TRBV2 to TRBJ2-7, with no clear D. CDR3 length: 13 residues. Between the trimmed V and J ends, which lost 4 bases and 4 bases, there was a span of 11 bases. Germline loops: CDR1 SNHLY, CDR2 FYNNEI. As DNA, the CDR3 is TGTGCCAGCAGTGGGAAGCGTACTTACGAGCAGTACTTC. It codes for CASSGKRTYEQYF.

There are many counts of this clonotype. The chain recombines TRBV28 with TRBJ1-1; maybe TRBD1 (5 bases). The V gene's germline CDR1 is MDHEN and CDR2 SYDVKM. The CDR3 covers 17 residues. V was clipped by 2 bases and J by 0 bases, with 16 bases between them. The CDR3 reads CASSLGGGTFMNTEAFF. In DNA form, the CDR3 reads TGTGCCAGCAGTTTAGGGGGAGGCACCTTCATGAACACTGAAGCTTTCTTT.

The genes are TRBV27 and TRBJ1-2, with 9 bases that match TRBD1. This CDR3 region has 14 residues. Germline V gene lookup returns CDR1 MNHEY and CDR2 SMNVEV (reference sequence). Trimming at V came to 6 bases and at J to 8 bases, leaving 10 bases not matched to a gene. The CDR3 DNA sequence: TGTGCCAGCAGCCTGGGCACAGGGGGCGCGGGCTACACCTTC. It yields the protein CASSLGTGGAGYTF.

This clonotype was seen ten or more times. This rearrangement joins TRBV3-1 to TRBJ2-5; 9 nucleotides agree with TRBD1. CDR1 LGHDT and CDR2 YNNKEL come from the germline V gene (reference sequence). This CDR3 has 14 amino acids. Losses at the gene ends were 4 bases for V and 3 bases for J; bases not matched to a gene: 3. The CDR3 protein is CASSPRQGEETQYF. The CDR3 DNA reads as TGTGCCAGCAGCCCTAGACAGGGGGAAGAGACCCAGTACTTC.

The sample holds many counts of this clonotype. V gene TRBV7-9 combines with J gene TRBJ1-1, with 7 nucleotides matching TRBD1. The CDR3 length is 12 residues. Germline values: CDR1 SEHNR, CDR2 FQNEAQ (reference sequence). J lost 10 bases, V lost 5 bases, and 7 bases had no gene match. The CDR3 reads CASSLGQAGAFF. CDR3 DNA: TGTGCCAGCAGCCTCGGACAGGCGGGAGCTTTCTTT.